These 11 T cell receptor beta chains came from one sample sequenced in a study of vaccination effects on CD4 cells after COVID-19 (dated by TCRdb to 2022 to 2024). In the ViraFEST assay, PBMC were stimulated with viral peptide pools, and antigen-specific CD4+ T cell clonotypes were then identified by expansion using TCR sequencing. After about 9 days of culture, CD4+ T cells were isolated with the EasySep CD4+ T cell isolation kit. These TCRs are of unknown antigen specificity. Library preparation employed the immunoSEQ multiplex PCR assay. Here the immuneACCESS table is served through TCRdb, limited to in-frame sequences with V and J called. Missing clones are a known gap in these copies; in checked studies unresolved V genes cover under half, and the rest lacks a known reason. The sample table holds about 61,000 clones, of which more than 80% were seen once. Of the sample, under 3% is held by the ten largest clones.

This specimen was CD4+ T cells from PBMCs cultured with HCoV-229E spike peptides, taken before COVID-19 vaccination. Sample cell subset or site, as interpreted from the label and publication: HCoV-229E spike overlapping peptide pool stimulation. All receptors come from a human donor who received a COVID-19 vaccine.

The V and J genes are TRBV24-1 and TRBJ2-1; 10 nucleotides match TRBD2. There are 13 residues in the CDR3. V was clipped by 5 bases and J by 14 bases; unmatched bases: 8. The germline CDR1 and CDR2 sequences are KGHDR and SFDVKD. The CDR3 reads CATSASSGGPEFF. In nucleotides, the CDR3 is TGTGCCACCAGTGCATCTAGCGGGGGCCCCGAGTTCTTC.

Worth noting for this clone: This same CDR3 is encoded by further DNA sequences in the sample. The genes are TRBV19 and TRBJ1-5; TRBD1 matches at 9 bases. There are 14 residues in the CDR3. Germline V CDR1 and CDR2: LNHDA, SQIVND (reference sequence). The V and J ends lost 1 base and 7 bases, in that order; junction bases with no gene match: 2. CDR3 in DNA: TGTGCCAGTAGTATAGTCGGACAGGGGCAGCCCCAGCATTTT. Its translation is CASSIVGQGQPQHF.

The chain carries TRBV7-2 and TRBJ2-3; D is unclear. Deletions cut 4 bases from V and 4 bases from J, with 12 bases between. Germline V gene lookup returns CDR1 SGHTA and CDR2 FQGNSA. This CDR3 has 14 residues. The CDR3 spells CASSSQTVADTQYF. The CDR3 DNA reads as TGTGCCAGCAGCTCCCAGACGGTTGCAGATACGCAGTATTTT.

This sequence joins TRBV15 and TRBJ1-4; perhaps TRBD1 as D (5 bases). Looked up from germline, CDR1 is LNHNV and CDR2 is YYDKDF (reference sequence). The CDR3 contains 15 residues. Trimming removed 1 base from V and 4 bases from J, with 10 bases in between. This chain's CDR3 is CATSRVQGINEKLFF. The CDR3 nucleotides are TGTGCCACCAGCAGAGTCCAGGGAATTAATGAAAAACTGTTTTTT.

This rearrangement joins TRBV29-1 to TRBJ1-1; TRBD1 is a possible D gene (6 bases). Germline V CDR1 and CDR2: SQVTM, ANQGSEA. The CDR3 runs 14 residues. The V and J ends lost 6 bases and 1 base respectively, with 15 bases between them. The chain's CDR3 is CSVRPSGANTEAFF. The CDR3, as DNA: TGCAGCGTCCGCCCCTCAGGGGCGAACACTGAAGCTTTCTTT.

V is TRBV5-1 and J is TRBJ2-2; TRBD1 might be the D (5 bases). V gave up 8 bases and J gave up 6 bases, with 11 bases separating them. The CDR3 runs to 12 residues. Germline assignment: CDR1 SGHRS and CDR2 YFSETQ. Here the CDR3 reads CARKGNPGELFF. The CDR3 bases are TGCGCCAGGAAGGGGAATCCCGGGGAGCTGTTTTTT.

This rearrangement joins TRBV6-1 to TRBJ1-1; unclear D gene. The germline V gene encodes CDR1 MNHNS and CDR2 SASEGT. CDR3 length equals 15 residues. Deletions cut 0 bases from V and 5 bases from J, with 13 bases between. The CDR3 bases are TGTGCCAGCAGTGAAGCCCCGGGAGTAGGGACTGAAGCTTTCTTT. This codes for CASSEAPGVGTEAFF.

This clone has just a few counts. The chain carries TRBV27 and TRBJ2-2, with 9 bases aligning to TRBD1. Germline CDR1 is MNHEY and CDR2 is SMNVEV (reference sequence). The CDR3 runs 16 residues. Trimming took 6 bases from V and 6 from J; bases not matched to a gene: 11. The CDR3 coding sequence is TGTGCCAGCAGGAAAGTGACAGGGGGGTATGCCGGGGAGCTGTTTTTT. It specifies CASRKVTGGYAGELFF.

This chain uses TRBV7-2 with TRBJ2-7, with D possibly TRBD2 on 5 matching bases. The germline V gene encodes CDR1 SGHTA and CDR2 FQGNSA. The CDR3 length is 13 residues. V was pared by 4 bases and J by 7 bases, with 14 bases between. In DNA, the CDR3 is TGTGCCAGCAGCTCGACCTCCGGGGTGGAGCAGTACGTC. Its translation: CASSSTSGVEQYV.

The chain carries TRBV6-1 and TRBJ1-5; D is undetermined. The CDR3 extends over 15 amino acids. V lost 1 base, J lost 6 bases, and 13 bases lay in between. CDR1 and CDR2 from the germline V gene are MNHNS and SASEGT. The CDR3 here is CASSEVLGNIQPQHF. In DNA, the CDR3 is TGTGCCAGCAGTGAAGTCTTGGGGAACATTCAGCCCCAGCATTTT.

This chain links TRBV5-1 with TRBJ2-5, with 14 positions matching TRBD2. CDR3 length: 16 residues. The trim removed 4 bases at V and 3 bases at J, leaving 5 bases unmatched. In germline, CDR1 is SGHRS, CDR2 YFSETQ. Here the CDR3 reads CASSPGTSGGEETQYF. CDR3 in DNA: TGCGCCAGCAGCCCCGGGACTAGCGGGGGAGAAGAGACCCAGTACTTC.